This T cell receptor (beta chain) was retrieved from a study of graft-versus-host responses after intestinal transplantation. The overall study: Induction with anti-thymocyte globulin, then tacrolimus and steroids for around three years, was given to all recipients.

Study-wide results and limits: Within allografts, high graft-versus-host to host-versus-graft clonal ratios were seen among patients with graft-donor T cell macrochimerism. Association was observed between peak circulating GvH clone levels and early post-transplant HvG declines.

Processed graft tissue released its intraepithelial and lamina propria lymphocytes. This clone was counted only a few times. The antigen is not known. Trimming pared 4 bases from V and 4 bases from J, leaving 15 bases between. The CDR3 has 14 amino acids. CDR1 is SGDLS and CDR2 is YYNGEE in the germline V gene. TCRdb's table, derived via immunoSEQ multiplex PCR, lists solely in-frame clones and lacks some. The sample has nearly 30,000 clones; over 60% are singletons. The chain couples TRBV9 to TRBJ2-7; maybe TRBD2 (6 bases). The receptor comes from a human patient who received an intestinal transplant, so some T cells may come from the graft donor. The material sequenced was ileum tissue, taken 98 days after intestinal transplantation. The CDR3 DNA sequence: TGTGCCAGCAGCCCGGAGGGACGGATATACGAGCAGTACTTC. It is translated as CASSPEGRIYEQYF.